This passage covers 18 T cell receptor beta chains from one sample sequenced in a study of blood T cell repertoires in COVID-19. TCRdb keeps only in-frame clones here, not all; method: immunoSEQ multiplex PCR. The sample has 150,000 to 200,000 clones, approximately 80% seen once. The specimen sequenced was PBMCs or T cells enriched from blood (not recorded which). The source is a man between 65 and 85 years old who had been exposed to COVID-19.

This clone has only one observation. The sample contains more than one DNA sequence encoding this CDR3. The CDR3 DNA reads TGTGCCAGTAGTATACAAGGACAGCCGCAAGAGACCCAGTACTTC. Translating it yields CASSIQGQPQETQYF. The chain recombines TRBV19 with TRBJ2-5, with D perhaps matching TRBD1 (6 bases). Germline CDR1 LNHDA, CDR2 SQIVND (reference sequence). This CDR3 comprises 15 residues. Trimming took off 2 bases at V and 2 bases at J, with 12 bases between the two ends.

This sequence joins TRBV5-1 and TRBJ1-1, with D possibly TRBD1 on 5 matching bases. CDR1 and CDR2 from the germline V gene are SGHRS and YFSETQ. The CDR3 consists of 15 residues. V was cut by 0 bases and J by 5 bases, with 14 bases left in between. This chain's CDR3 is CASSLVRGGDTEAFF. The CDR3 DNA follows: TGCGCCAGCAGCTTGGTAAGGGGAGGGGATACTGAAGCTTTCTTT.

The chain recombines TRBV28 with TRBJ2-2; D remains ambiguous. The CDR3 extends over 12 amino acids. The V and J ends lost 5 bases and 9 bases respectively, with 10 bases between them. CDR1 MDHEN and CDR2 SYDVKM come from the germline V gene. Here the CDR3 reads CASSPGARELFF. CDR3 coding DNA: TGTGCCAGCAGTCCTGGAGCCCGGGAGCTGTTTTTT.

The CDR3 here is CASRNSYTQYF. In DNA form, the CDR3 reads TGTGCCAGCAGGAACTCCTATACGCAGTATTTT. The chain recombines TRBV11-2 with TRBJ2-3; no clear D gene. V dropped 6 bases and J dropped 7 bases, with 8 bases sitting between them. CDR1 and CDR2 (germline): SGHAT, FQNNGV. This CDR3 is built from 11 residues.

In this sample, this clone turned up once. V gene TRBV10-2 combines with J gene TRBJ1-1, with 7 bases aligning to TRBD1. The CDR3 sequence is 13 residues long. J was trimmed by 10 bases and V by 2 bases; bases with no gene match: 7. Germline CDR1 reads WSHSY; CDR2 reads SAAADI. The CDR3 reads CASSEIGNRGAFF. DNA of the CDR3: TGCGCCAGCAGTGAGATAGGTAACAGGGGAGCTTTCTTT.

This chain uses TRBV27 with TRBJ1-2; weak D call: TRBD1 (5 bases). V lost 5 bases, J lost 3 bases, and 16 bases lay in between. The CDR3 spans 15 residues. Germline assignment: CDR1 MNHEY and CDR2 SMNVEV (reference sequence). The DNA of the CDR3 is TGTGCCAGCAGTCCCCTAGACCCAGGGTACTATGGCTACACCTTC. Translated: CASSPLDPGYYGYTF.

This clone was counted many times. The rearrangement uses TRBV21-1 and TRBJ2-2; TRBD1 reflects the table's D call only, with no check against the DNA. TRBV21-1 corresponds to a pseudogene. This CDR3 has 14 residues. The CDR3 loop reads CASSLPQVPGELFF. The DNA for the CDR3 is TGTGCCAGCAGCTTGCCTCAGGTTCCCGGGGAGCTGTTTTTT.

V gene TRBV6-5 combines with J gene TRBJ2-3; the D gene is possibly TRBD2 (6 bases). Trimming took 8 bases from V and 4 from J, leaving 13 bases between them. CDR3 length equals 13 residues. Germline values: CDR1 MNHEY, CDR2 SVGAGI. CDR3 amino acids: CASRPGVADTQYF. The CDR3 coding sequence is TGTGCCAGCCGGCCGGGGGTCGCAGATACGCAGTATTTT.

The chain employs TRBV6-2 or TRBV6-3 and TRBJ2-2, with 7 bases that match TRBD2. This CDR3 has 14 amino acids. From germline, CDR1 is MNHEY and CDR2 SVGEGT. V lost 6 bases to trimming and J lost 6 bases; unmatched junction nucleotides: 7. The CDR3 sequence: CASSPGGLAGELFF. For the CDR3, the DNA is TGTGCCAGCAGCCCCGGTGGACTAGCCGGGGAGCTGTTTTTT.

The chain carries TRBV24-1 and TRBJ2-1; 11 nucleotides agree with TRBD2. This CDR3 has 17 amino acids. Germline loops: CDR1 KGHDR, CDR2 SFDVKD. V trimming: 0 bases; J trimming: 6 bases; junction bases outside the gene matches: 6. CDR3 in DNA: TGTGCCACCAGTGATTTGCGGTTAGCGGGGGGGACCAATGAGCAGTTCTTC. This gives the protein CATSDLRLAGGTNEQFF.

The chain employs TRBV7-2 and TRBJ1-2; maybe TRBD1 (5 bases). V lost 1 base and J 1 base, leaving 10 bases between the germline ends. The CDR3 consists of 15 residues. CDR1 is SGHTA and CDR2 is FQGNSA in the germline V gene. Here the CDR3 reads CASSLGGGVNYGYTF. CDR3 DNA sequence: TGTGCCAGCAGCTTAGGGGGCGGGGTTAACTATGGCTACACCTTC. Full variable domain (remainder filled in from reference TRBV7-2 and TRBJ1-2): GAGVSQSPSNKVTEKGKDVELRCDPISGHTALYWYRQSLGQGLEFLIYFQGNSAPDKSGLPSDRFSAERTGGSVSTLTIQRTQQEDSAVYLCASSLGGGVNYGYTFGSGTRLTVV.

This clone was picked up a small number of times. The chain has TRBV27 and TRBJ2-7; D is perhaps TRBD2 (5 bases). In germline, CDR1 is MNHEY, CDR2 SMNVEV (reference sequence). V lost 4 bases, J lost 4 bases, and 20 bases lay in between. The CDR3 loop spans 16 amino acids. CDR3 region: CASSSPRMSGKYEQYF. In DNA, the CDR3 is TGTGCCAGCAGTTCCCCGAGAATGTCCGGGAAGTACGAGCAGTACTTC.

The chain recombines TRBV2 with TRBJ2-5; D might be TRBD1 (5 bases). Germline V CDR1 and CDR2: SNHLY, FYNNEI. CDR3 length: 15 amino acids. Trimming pared 5 bases from V and 1 base from J, leaving 14 bases between. CDR3 bases: TGTGCCAGCAGTCTTCTCCGACAGCCCCAAGAGACCCAGTACTTC. Protein product: CASSLLRQPQETQYF.

The rearrangement links TRBV11-3 to TRBJ2-5; TRBD2 agrees at 8 bases. Trimming at V came to 4 bases and at J to 4 bases, leaving 14 bases not matched to a gene. The CDR3 spans 17 residues. Germline V gene sequence: CDR1 SGHNT, CDR2 YENEEA. CDR3 residues: CASSSLRDGRDPETQYF. Written as DNA, the CDR3 is TGTGCCAGCAGCTCTCTAAGGGACGGGAGGGACCCAGAGACCCAGTACTTC.

V usage is TRBV19 and J usage is TRBJ2-7; 9 bases are shared with TRBD2. CDR1 and CDR2 from the germline V gene are LNHDA and SQIVND (reference sequence). The CDR3 consists of 14 residues. Trimming removed 4 bases from V and 2 bases from J; junction bases left unmatched: 3. CDR3 coding DNA: TGTGCCAGTAGTACGGCGGGAGGGCCCTACGAGCAGTACTTC. This translates into CASSTAGGPYEQYF.

The chain has TRBV5-1 and TRBJ1-2, with D possibly being TRBD1 (5 bases). The CDR3 covers 14 residues. Looked up from germline, CDR1 is SGHRS and CDR2 is YFSETQ. Trimming cost V 3 bases and J 4 bases, with 13 bases left between them. The CDR3 here is CASSSTGLAYGYTF. CDR3 nucleotide sequence: TGCGCCAGCAGCTCGACGGGACTGGCCTATGGCTACACCTTC.

The chain recombines TRBV6-5 with TRBJ1-1, with D unclear. The CDR3 covers 15 residues. Germline-derived CDR1 and CDR2 are MNHEY and SVGAGI. V was clipped by 6 bases and J by 1 base, with 15 bases between them. CDR3 DNA sequence: TGTGCCAGCAGGGAGGGAGGACTTCAGAACACTGAAGCTTTCTTT. Translated, it gives CASREGGLQNTEAFF.

The chain employs TRBV18 and TRBJ1-5; D uncertain. The CDR3 has 13 amino acids. Germline-derived CDR1 and CDR2 are KGHSH and LQKENI. V was shortened by 6 bases and J by 4 bases, with 10 bases between the two germline ends. CDR3 loop: CASSPPGNQPQHF. The CDR3, as DNA: TGTGCCAGCTCGCCCCCCGGGAATCAGCCCCAGCATTTT.